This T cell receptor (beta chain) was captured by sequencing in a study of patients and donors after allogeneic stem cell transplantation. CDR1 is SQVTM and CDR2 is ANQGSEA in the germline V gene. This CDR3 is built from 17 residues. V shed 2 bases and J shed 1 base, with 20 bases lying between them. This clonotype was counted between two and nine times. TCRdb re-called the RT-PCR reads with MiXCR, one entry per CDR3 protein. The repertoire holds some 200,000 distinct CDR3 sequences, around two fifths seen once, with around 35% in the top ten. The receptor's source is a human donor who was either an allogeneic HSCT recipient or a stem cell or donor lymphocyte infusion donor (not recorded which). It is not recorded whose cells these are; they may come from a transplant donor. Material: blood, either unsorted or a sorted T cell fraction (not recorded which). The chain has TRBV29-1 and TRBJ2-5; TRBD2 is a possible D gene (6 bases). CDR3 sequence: CSVEHPRFGDSQETQYF. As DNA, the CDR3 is TGCAGCGTTGAACATCCCCGATTCGGGGACTCCCAAGAGACCCAGTACTTC.